What follows are 26 T cell receptor beta chains derived from one specimen sequenced in a study of tumor-infiltrating lymphocytes in primary liver carcinoma. Without any cell sorting, about 18-30 mg of bulk tissue yielded co-extracted RNA and DNA. Total RNA amounting to 450 to 550 ng was the source from which TCR beta cDNA was made with a constant-region primer. The TCR beta library was amplified through three nested multiplex PCR rounds in a modified ARM-PCR procedure. Two initial PCR rounds of around 9 cycles each paired TRBV1-TRBV30 forward primers with a C-beta reverse primer. TCRdb reprocessed the multiplex PCR reads via MiXCR and lists one record per CDR3 protein. The table lists 100,000 or so distinct CDR3 sequences, around 71% of them singletons, with less than 15% in the top ten. Sequenced material: liver tumor tissue from sampling region 2. Specified subset: tumor region T2, inferior pole. These receptor sequences come from a woman in her sixties or seventies with primary liver carcinoma and hepatitis B virus infection.

Details on this clonotype: Its ends do not fully match the called genes, so a read error is possible. V gene TRBV30 combines with J gene TRBJ2-2; 8 nucleotides line up with TRBD2. CDR3 length equals 12 residues. Per the germline V gene, CDR1 is GTSNPN and CDR2 is SVGIG (reference sequence). The CDR3 protein is CAWIEGSGGLFF. CDR3 nucleotides: TGTGCCTGGATCGAGGGCAGCGGGGGGCTGTTTTTT.

The table lists this clonotype with many counts. The rearrangement joins TRBV5-4 to TRBJ2-1; TRBD2 aligns across 8 bases. Germline CDR1 is SGHNT and CDR2 is YYREEE (reference sequence). J was trimmed by 1 base and V by 2 bases; bases with no gene match: 5. This CDR3 has 16 amino acids. CDR3: CASSFGAGVSYNEQFF. CDR3 DNA: TGTGCCAGCAGCTTTGGAGCGGGAGTATCCTACAATGAGCAGTTCTTC. The full variable domain, rest sourced from reference TRBV5-4 and TRBJ2-1, is ETGVTQSPTHLIKTRGQQVTLRCSSQSGHNTVSWYQQALGQGPQFIFQYYREEENGRGNFPPRFSGLQFPNYSSELNVNALELDDSALYLCASSFGAGVSYNEQFFGPGTRLTVL.

This clonotype was found many times. The CDR3 spells CASSLTQRGGQYF. CDR3 sequence (DNA): TGTGCCAGCAGTTTAACTCAAAGGGGCGGGCAGTACTTC. The chain joins TRBV12-3 or TRBV12-4 to TRBJ2-7; D is possibly TRBD1 (5 bases). This CDR3 comprises 13 residues. V lost 2 bases and J lost 9, with 14 bases in between.

With regard to this clonotype: Its ends do not fully match the called genes, so a read error is possible. V is TRBV11-2 and J is TRBJ1-1; a weak D match, TRBD1 (5 bases). The CDR3 is 15 amino acids. Germline V lookup: CDR1 SGHAT, CDR2 FQNNGV. In nucleotides, the CDR3 is TGTGCCAGCAGCCGGATCAGGGACGGGAACACTGAGGCTTTCTTT. It encodes CASSRIRDGNTEAFF.

In the case of this clonotype: No conserved phenylalanine or tryptophan ends this CDR3, so it is likely a read error. The V gene is TRBV11-2, the J gene TRBJ2-2; no reliable D call. The CDR3 is 12 amino acids. CDR1 is SGHAT, CDR2 FQNNGV, per germline. The V end was cut by 6 bases, the J end by 4 bases, with 6 bases between. CDR3 sequence: CASRVSTGELFS. The CDR3 region has the DNA TGTGCCAGCAGGGTGAGCACCGGGGAGCTGTTTTCT.

CDR3 sequence reads: CAISSIRGSNTGELFF. In DNA form, the CDR3 reads TGTGCCATCAGCTCGATACGGGGCTCGAACACCGGGGAGCTGTTTTTT. The chain combines TRBV10-3 with TRBJ2-2; TRBD1 or TRBD2 may be the D gene (5 bases each). Germline V CDR1 and CDR2: ENHRY, SYGVKD. This CDR3 is 16 amino acids long. Trimming shortened V by 6 bases and J by 0 bases, and 14 bases separated the two germline ends.

A few counts support this clonotype. This may stem from a read error, because a much larger clone lies one nucleotide away. The chain combines TRBV14 with TRBJ1-4; TRBD1 agrees at 7 bases. There are 16 residues in the CDR3. In germline, CDR1 is SGHDN, CDR2 FVKESK. CDR3 residues: CVSSQERGTVNEKLFF. The DNA for the CDR3 is TGTGTCAGCAGCCAAGAACGGGGGACAGTTAATGAAAAACTGTTTTTT.

About this clonotype: At one of its ends the junction is not consistent with the germline gene, which may arise from a read error. The chain combines TRBV6-5 with TRBJ1-5, with D possibly matching TRBD1 (5 bases). This CDR3 is built from 15 residues. Germline V gene data show CDR1 as MNHEY and CDR2 as SVGAGI. The CDR3 coding sequence is TGTGCCGGCAGTCGCGTACGGGACTACAGTCAGCCCCAGCATTTT. Amino acid sequence: CAGSRVRDYSQPQHF.

As to this clonotype: This clone may be a read error of a much larger clone one base away. The chain carries TRBV5-5 and TRBJ1-3; no clear D. Germline V lookup: CDR1 SGHKS, CDR2 YYEKEE (reference sequence). The CDR3 runs 17 residues. V shed 4 bases and J shed 0 bases, with 17 bases lying between them. CDR3 nucleotide sequence: TGTGCCAGCAGCACGGTGGGCCAAGCCTTCTCTGGAAACACCATATATTTT. Translated: CASSTVGQAFSGNTIYF.

Only a few counts were recorded for this clonotype. V gene TRBV4-1 combines with J gene TRBJ2-3, with D possibly being TRBD2 (5 bases). V was pared by 4 bases and J by 2 bases, with 16 bases between. Germline values: CDR1 MGHRA, CDR2 YSYEKL. This CDR3 is 16 amino acids long. CDR3 DNA: TGCGCCAGCAGCCTTAGTCGCGGAGGCCTCACAGATACGCAGTATTTT. Translated: CASSLSRGGLTDTQYF.

The CDR3 nucleotides read TGTGCCACCAGTGAGGGACAGGGGGCGGTTGGCTACACCTTC. Encoded protein: CATSEGQGAVGYTF. The rearrangement joins TRBV24-1 to TRBJ1-2; 12 nucleotides agree with TRBD1. Germline V gene lookup returns CDR1 KGHDR and CDR2 SFDVKD. This CDR3 is 14 amino acids long. V lost 4 bases and J lost 7; bases outside the gene matches: 3.

This clonotype was counted once. The conserved final phenylalanine or tryptophan is absent from the CDR3, which likely points to a read error. This chain links TRBV4-1 with TRBJ1-5; D might be TRBD1 (5 bases). CDR1 MGHRA and CDR2 YSYEKL come from the germline V gene. V dropped 1 base and J dropped 9 bases, with 7 bases sitting between them. This CDR3 has 12 residues. For the CDR3, the DNA is TGCGCCAGCAGCCAAGCGGGGGGGCCCCAGCATCAT. This encodes CASSQAGGPQHH.

Note on this clonotype: The junction departs from germline at one end; a sequencing error may be responsible. This chain connects TRBV11-2 to TRBJ2-5, with 8 bases fitting TRBD1. This CDR3 spans 15 amino acids. The germline V gene has CDR1 SGHAT and CDR2 FQNNGV. This chain's CDR3 is CASSLTGTGGETHYF. The CDR3 bases are TGTGCCAGCAGTTTGACCGGGACAGGCGGGGAGACCCATTACTTC.

This clonotype was seen many times. The chain joins TRBV28 to TRBJ2-7; 9 bases line up with TRBD1. Germline trimming cut 6 bases from V and 3 bases from J; bases unmatched to any gene: 12. The CDR3 is made up of 16 amino acids. From germline, CDR1 is MDHEN and CDR2 SYDVKM. In nucleotides, the CDR3 is TGTGCCAGCAGACCGGGACAGGGACGGTTGGGCTACGAGCAGTACTTC. Translating it yields CASRPGQGRLGYEQYF.

In this sample, this clonotype turned up a few times. The J gene is TRBJ1-1, the V gene TRBV20-1; D is perhaps TRBD1 (5 bases). CDR3 size: 17 residues. The V gene lost 0 bases and the J gene lost 0 bases, with 17 bases spanning the gap. CDR1 and CDR2 from the germline V gene are DFQATT and SNEGSKA (reference sequence). CDR3 residues: CSARDGARRRMNTEAFF. DNA for the CDR3: TGCAGTGCTAGAGATGGGGCCCGACGGCGGATGAACACTGAAGCTTTCTTT.

The chain has TRBV29-1 and TRBJ1-1; no clear D gene. Germline CDR1 reads SQVTM; CDR2 reads ANQGSEA. CDR3 length: 12 residues. The V end was cut by 4 bases, the J end by 3 bases, with 9 bases between. The CDR3 sequence: CSVGNGDTEAFF. The CDR3 DNA reads TGCAGCGTTGGAAACGGTGACACTGAAGCTTTCTTT.

This clonotype was observed at least ten times. This sequence joins TRBV28 and TRBJ2-7; 12 nucleotides line up with TRBD2. V shed 4 bases and J 0 bases; nucleotides not matched to a gene: 4. The CDR3 has 16 residues. CDR1 MDHEN and CDR2 SYDVKM come from the germline V gene. The CDR3 sequence is CASSSRTSGNSYEQYF. CDR3 in DNA: TGTGCCAGCAGTTCCAGGACTAGCGGGAACTCCTACGAGCAGTACTTC.

Note on this clonotype: A much larger clone differs from this one at a single base, so this may be a read error. V gene TRBV12-3 or TRBV12-4 combines with J gene TRBJ2-2, with a weak D call TRBD2 (6 bases). The CDR3 has 14 residues. Trimming removed 7 bases at V and 3 bases at J, with 12 bases between. CDR3 amino acids: CASTLDYHTGELFF. The CDR3 region has the DNA TGTGCCAGCACCCTGGACTACCACACCGGGGAGCTGTTTTTT.

The chain recombines TRBV10-1 with TRBJ2-5; TRBD1 matches at 7 bases. Germline-derived CDR1 and CDR2 are WNHNN and SYGVQD (reference sequence). Trimming at V came to 3 bases and at J to 2 bases, leaving 3 bases not matched to a gene. The CDR3 consists of 14 residues. This CDR3 reads CASSDEGAQETQYF. The DNA for the CDR3 is TGCGCCAGCAGTGATGAGGGGGCGCAAGAGACCCAGTACTTC.

With regard to this clonotype: The junction does not match germline at one end; this may be a read error. The chain links TRBV11-2 to TRBJ2-3; 7 bases line up with TRBD1. There are 16 residues in the CDR3. The germline gives CDR1 SGHAT, CDR2 FQNNGV. This chain's CDR3 is CVSSLAGQAITVTQYF. DNA of the CDR3: TGTGTCAGCAGCTTAGCCGGACAGGCGATCACAGTCACGCAGTATTTT.

This clonotype was recorded at least ten times. This chain uses TRBV10-3 with TRBJ1-4; D unresolved. Germline assignment: CDR1 ENHRY and CDR2 SYGVKD. The CDR3 spans 13 residues. V was cut by 5 bases and J by 3 bases, with 7 bases left in between. CDR3 sequence (DNA): TGTGCCATCAGTAGAGCTGCTAATGAAAAACTGTTTTTT. The encoded protein is CAISRAANEKLFF.

This clonotype was seen only a few times. The chain combines TRBV10-3 with TRBJ2-5; TRBD2 agrees at 7 bases. Trimming at V came to 8 bases and at J to 3 bases, leaving 15 bases not matched to a gene. This CDR3 has 16 amino acids. Germline values: CDR1 ENHRY, CDR2 SYGVKD. CDR3 residues: CAIRGGSGVDKETQYF. CDR3 DNA sequence: TGTGCCATCCGCGGCGGGAGCGGTGTTGACAAAGAGACCCAGTACTTC.

The chain uses TRBV19 and TRBJ1-5, with TRBD1 matching over 7 bases. CDR1 and CDR2 (germline): LNHDA, SQIVND (reference sequence). This CDR3 region has 15 residues. Trimming cost V 7 bases and J 5 bases; bases outside gene matches: 11. The CDR3 DNA reads TGTGCCAGTAACCACCGGGACAGAGACCATCAGCCCCAGCATTTT. It is translated as CASNHRDRDHQPQHF.

To note about this clonotype: This sequence may be a read error, since a much larger clone differs from it by one base. The V and J genes are TRBV29-1 and TRBJ1-1; D might be TRBD1 (5 bases). The CDR3 extends over 13 amino acids. CDR1 and CDR2 from the germline V gene are SQVTM and ANQGSEA. The V gene lost 5 bases and the J gene lost 4 bases, with 14 bases spanning the gap. The CDR3 nucleotides read TGCAGCGTTTCAACAGTGAGGGGCACTGAAGCTTTCTTT. Translating it yields CSVSTVRGTEAFF. Complete variable domain (other parts from reference TRBV29-1 and TRBJ1-1): SAVISQKPSRDICQRGTSLTIQCQVDSQVTMMFWYRQQPGQSLTLIATANQGSEATYESGFVIDKFPISRPNLTFSTLTVSNMSPEDSSIYLCSVSTVRGTEAFFGQGTRLTVV.

Ten or more counts support this clonotype. V is TRBV12-3 or TRBV12-4 and J is TRBJ2-3, with TRBD2 identical over 12 bases. Unmatched junction bases numbered 6, after V lost 6 bases and J lost 2 bases. There are 16 residues in the CDR3. Here the CDR3 reads CASRKRLAGVTDTQYF. CDR3 coding DNA: TGTGCCAGCAGGAAGAGACTAGCGGGGGTCACAGATACGCAGTATTTT.

V and J are TRBV21-1 and TRBJ2-3; the DNA was not compared with TRBD1, the D call given in the table. TRBV21-1 is noted as a pseudogene. CDR3 size: 20 residues. As DNA, the CDR3 is TGTGCCGGCAGCAAACAAACGGGGTTTTTGGCCCCGGGGACCACAGATACGCAGTATTTT. Amino acid sequence: CAGSKQTGFLAPGTTDTQYF.